Listed below are T cell receptor beta chains from one sample, sequenced in a study of CD8 T cells in Susac syndrome. TCRdb called the immunoSEQ multiplex PCR reads again in MiXCR, with one record for every CDR3 protein. The table shows around 190,000 distinct CDR3 sequences, with about 95% occurring only once. Specimen: CD4+ T cells from PBMCs. Receptor source: a human donor in good health. CDR3s include the opening cysteine and the closing phenylalanine or tryptophan. D genes are given only for firm matches. Clone size is not always given. Where it is, it says once, few, many or a class for expanded clones.

v_call	clone_size	j_call	d_call	cdr3_nt	cdr3_aa
TRBV28	-	TRBJ1-2	-	TGTGCCAGCACCGGACGGACATCCTATGGCTACACCTTC	CASTGRTSYGYTF
TRBV7-3	-	TRBJ1-5	-	TGTGCCAGCAGCGCCCCGGGGGGGGCGAGTAGCCAGCCCCAGCATTTT	CASSAPGGASSQPQHF
TRBV18	-	TRBJ1-2	TRBD1	TGTGCCAGCTCTTATAATGACAGGGATGGCTACACCTTC	CASSYNDRDGYTF
TRBV3-1	-	TRBJ2-1	-	TGTGCCAGCAGCCAAGATAGTAAGCAGTTCTTC	CASSQDSKQFF
TRBV29-1	-	TRBJ2-1	TRBD2	TGCAGCGTTGGGGGACTAGCGGGAGGTTATGAGCAGTTCTTC	CSVGGLAGGYEQFF
TRBV20-1	-	TRBJ1-2	-	TGCAGCTTTCAGGACCCAGTGAGCTATGGCTACACCTTC	CSFQDPVSYGYTF
TRBV11-2	few	TRBJ2-7	-	TGTGCCAGCAGCTTAGGGGACGAGCAGTACTTC	CASSLGDEQYF
TRBV29-1	-	TRBJ2-5	-	TGCAGCGTCCTGACAGCCCAAGAGACCCAGTACTTC	CSVLTAQETQYF
TRBV18	-	TRBJ2-7	TRBD1	TGTGCCAGCTCACTTGGGACAGAGGGCGAGCAGTACTTC	CASSLGTEGEQYF
TRBV29-1	-	TRBJ1-1	-	TGCAGCGTTGCCCAGGATTACACTGAAGCTTTCTTT	CSVAQDYTEAFF
TRBV24-1	-	TRBJ2-5	-	TGTGCCACCAGTGATCCAGGCCTCCAAGAGACCCAGTACTTC	CATSDPGLQETQYF
TRBV28	-	TRBJ1-5	-	TGTGCCAGCTGGCCAGGACTCAATCAGCCCCAGCATTTT	CASWPGLNQPQHF
TRBV20-1	once	TRBJ2-4	-	TGCAGTGCTAGAGACGGGGCAGGGGCCAAAAACATTCAGTACTTC	CSARDGAGAKNIQYF
TRBV24-1	-	TRBJ2-7	-	TGTGCCACCAGTGATTTAGGACTTTCCTACGAGCAGTACTTC	CATSDLGLSYEQYF
TRBV29-1	once	TRBJ2-3	TRBD2	TGCAGCGTTGGCGGGACTAGCGGGAGGCCGCTCACAGATACGCAGTATTTT	CSVGGTSGRPLTDTQYF
TRBV7-9	once	TRBJ2-1	-	TGTGCCAGCAGCTTAGCCCCTAGCGCCGCCTCCTACAATGAGCAGTTCTTC	CASSLAPSAASYNEQFF
TRBV24-1	once	TRBJ2-1	TRBD2	TGTGCCACCGGGGGGGGCTACAATGAGCAGTTCTTC	CATGGGYNEQFF
TRBV11-2	-	TRBJ2-3	TRBD1	TGTGCCAGCAGCTTGGTACAGGGGGGACGCACAGATACGCAGTATTTT	CASSLVQGGRTDTQYF
TRBV29-1	-	TRBJ1-2	-	TGCAGCGTTACTCCAGGAATCGATTACGGCTACACCTTC	CSVTPGIDYGYTF
TRBV3-1	-	TRBJ2-7	TRBD1	TGTGCCAGCAGCCAGGGACAGGGCTACGAGCAGTACTTC	CASSQGQGYEQYF
TRBV7-2	once	TRBJ1-2	TRBD1	TGTGCCAGCAGCTCCAGGGGACAGGGGGACTATGGCTACACCTTC	CASSSRGQGDYGYTF
TRBV5-1	-	TRBJ1-6	-	TGCGCCAGCAGCTCGATCCGGGACACAAAACTCCACTTT	CASSSIRDTKLHF
TRBV4-1	-	TRBJ2-1	-	TGCGCCAGCAGCCAAGTTCGAACGGAGGGGGATGAGCAGTTCTTC	CASSQVRTEGDEQFF
TRBV6-5	-	TRBJ2-7	-	TGTGCCAGCAGTAACCAGGACGGACCCTACGAGCAGTACTTC	CASSNQDGPYEQYF
TRBV29-1	-	TRBJ2-4	TRBD1	TGCAGCGTTGAAGCGACGAGGGGGCCTGAAAACATTCAGTACTTC	CSVEATRGPENIQYF
TRBV10-3	-	TRBJ1-1	TRBD1	TGTGCCATCAGTGAGTCCTCAGGGGGTGAAGCTTTCTTT	CAISESSGGEAFF
TRBV30	-	TRBJ1-4	-	TGTGCCTGGATACCGCGGTTTAATGAAAAACTGTTTTTT	CAWIPRFNEKLFF
TRBV6-6	-	TRBJ2-7	-	TGTGCCAGCACCCAAGTAGGGACCGAGCAGTACTTC	CASTQVGTEQYF
TRBV6-6	-	TRBJ2-3	-	TGTGCCAGCAGTTCCAACTTAGATACGCAGTATTTT	CASSSNLDTQYF
TRBV5-1	-	TRBJ2-1	-	TGCGCCAGCAGCTTGGCCGATCTGACTGAGCAGTTCTTC	CASSLADLTEQFF
TRBV3-1	-	TRBJ2-7	-	TGTGCCAGCAGCCAAGAGGGCCCCTACGAGCAGTACTTC	CASSQEGPYEQYF
TRBV15	once	TRBJ1-5	TRBD1	TGTGCCACCAGCAGAGGAGACAGGGCGTATAGCAATCAGCCCCAGCATTTT	CATSRGDRAYSNQPQHF
TRBV11-2	-	TRBJ2-3	TRBD2	TGTGCCAGCAGCTTCCCCTCTAGCGGGGGGGCCACGCAGTATTTT	CASSFPSSGGATQYF
TRBV15	-	TRBJ2-5	-	TGTGCCACCAGCCCCGTCGGGGGTGGAGAGACCCAGTACTTC	CATSPVGGGETQYF
TRBV25-1	-	TRBJ2-5	-	TGTGCCAGCAGTGAATCGGTCAGGGTGGCAAGGTTCGACCGGGAGACCCAGTACTTC	CASSESVRVARFDRETQYF
TRBV3-1	-	TRBJ1-2	TRBD1	TGTGCCAGCAGCCATGGGACAGGTCCTGGCTACACCTTC	CASSHGTGPGYTF
TRBV29-1	-	TRBJ1-3	-	TGCAGCGTTCGGACAAGGGGAGGAAACACCATATATTTT	CSVRTRGGNTIYF
TRBV29-1	-	TRBJ1-1	-	TGCAGCGTTCATAGTCAGGGGAGGGACACTGAAGCTTTCTTT	CSVHSQGRDTEAFF
TRBV3-1	-	TRBJ1-5	-	TGTGCCAGCAGCCAAGAGTTGGGGATGGGCAATCAGCCCCAGCATTTT	CASSQELGMGNQPQHF
TRBV12-3/TRBV12-4	-	TRBJ1-1	-	TGTGCCAGCAGCGCAACAGGAATCACTGAAGCTTTCTTT	CASSATGITEAFF
TRBV11-2	once	TRBJ2-3	-	TGTGCCAGCAGGTTAACGTCGGGATATGGGCAGTATTTT	CASRLTSGYGQYF
TRBV7-2	-	TRBJ1-4	-	TGTGCCAGCAAGATCCAGGGAACTAATGAAAAACTGTTTTTT	CASKIQGTNEKLFF
TRBV29-1	-	TRBJ1-1	-	TGCAGCGTTGAAGAGCAAGCCACTGAAGCTTTCTTT	CSVEEQATEAFF
TRBV3-1	-	TRBJ2-2	TRBD2	TGTGCCAGCAGGCCACTAGCGGGAAGCACCGGGGAGCTGTTTTTT	CASRPLAGSTGELFF
TRBV20-1	once	TRBJ1-1	TRBD1	TGCAGTGCTAGAGATTCCAGACAGGGCGAAGCTTTCTTT	CSARDSRQGEAFF
TRBV27	-	TRBJ1-1	-	TGTGCCAGCAGTTCCCCCGGACTGAACACTGAAGCTTTCTTT	CASSSPGLNTEAFF
TRBV20-1	-	TRBJ1-5	-	TGCAGTGCTATAGAGGGGGGCGGGCCCCAGCATTTT	CSAIEGGGPQHF
TRBV5-4	once	TRBJ1-4	TRBD1	TGTGCCAGCAGCGGGGGACAGGCGAGGGGTGAAAAACTGTTTTTT	CASSGGQARGEKLFF